This TCR beta chain was obtained from a study of OX40 agonist ivuxolimab in advanced cancers. Points on this clone: Its antigen remains unknown.

Losses at the gene ends were 3 bases for V and 4 bases for J; bases not matched to a gene: 3. The germline V gene has CDR1 SGHKS and CDR2 YYEKEE (reference sequence). This CDR3 spans 15 amino acids. Whole-study findings and limits: CD8+ T cells averaged more expanded clones than CD4+.

TCRdb's copy holds only in-frame clones and misses some; the assay was immunoSEQ multiplex PCR. Here the sample spans about 17,000 clones, 85% to 90% being singletons. V and J are TRBV5-5 and TRBJ2-7, with 14 nucleotides matching TRBD2. Sequences were derived from CD4+ or CD8+ T cells sorted from blood, sampled in a trial of the OX40 agonist ivuxolimab. The origin of this receptor is an adult with an advanced solid tumor such as melanoma, head and neck, liver or kidney cancer. CDR3 coding DNA: TGTGCCAGCAGCTACAGACTAGCGGGAGGGTACGAGCAGTACTTC. It specifies CASSYRLAGGYEQYF.